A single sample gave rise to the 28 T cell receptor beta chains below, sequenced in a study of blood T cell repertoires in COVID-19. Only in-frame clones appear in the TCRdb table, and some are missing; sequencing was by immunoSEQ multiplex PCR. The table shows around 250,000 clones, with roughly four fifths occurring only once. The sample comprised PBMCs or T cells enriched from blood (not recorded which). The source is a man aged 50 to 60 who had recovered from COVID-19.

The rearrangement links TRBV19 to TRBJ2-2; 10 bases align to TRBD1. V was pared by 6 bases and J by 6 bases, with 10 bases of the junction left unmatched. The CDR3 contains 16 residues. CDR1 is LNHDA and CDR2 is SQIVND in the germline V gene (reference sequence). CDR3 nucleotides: TGTGCCAGTAGCTCTCCCGGGACAGGGGTTTCCGGGGAGCTGTTTTTT. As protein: CASSSPGTGVSGELFF.

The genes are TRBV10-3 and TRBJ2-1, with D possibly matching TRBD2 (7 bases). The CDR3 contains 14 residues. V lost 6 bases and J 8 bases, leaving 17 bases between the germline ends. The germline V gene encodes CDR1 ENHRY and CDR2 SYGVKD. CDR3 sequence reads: CAISRGGVLDEQFF. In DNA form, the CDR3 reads TGTGCCATCAGCCGAGGGGGGGTGTTGGATGAGCAGTTCTTC.

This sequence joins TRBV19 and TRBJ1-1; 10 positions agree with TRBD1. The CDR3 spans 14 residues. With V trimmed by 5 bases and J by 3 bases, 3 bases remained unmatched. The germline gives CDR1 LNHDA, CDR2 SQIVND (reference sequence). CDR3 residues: CASSDRGRDTEAFF. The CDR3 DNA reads TGTGCCAGTAGTGACAGGGGGCGGGACACTGAAGCTTTCTTT.

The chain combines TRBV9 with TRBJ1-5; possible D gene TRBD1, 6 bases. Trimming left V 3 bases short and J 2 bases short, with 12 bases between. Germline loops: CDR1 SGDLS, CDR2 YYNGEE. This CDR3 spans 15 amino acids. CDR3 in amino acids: CASSAQGTGNQPQHF. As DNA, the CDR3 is TGTGCCAGCAGCGCCCAGGGGACCGGCAATCAGCCCCAGCATTTT.

The chain's CDR3 is CASSPRTGRRYTF. The CDR3 DNA sequence: TGTGCCAGCAGCCCCCGGACAGGGAGGCGCTACACCTTC. J is TRBJ1-2 and V is TRBV11-1; 8 bases are shared with TRBD1. CDR1 is SGHAT, CDR2 FQDESV, per germline (reference sequence). V lost 5 bases, J lost 9 bases, and 8 bases stayed unmatched. This CDR3 spans 13 amino acids.

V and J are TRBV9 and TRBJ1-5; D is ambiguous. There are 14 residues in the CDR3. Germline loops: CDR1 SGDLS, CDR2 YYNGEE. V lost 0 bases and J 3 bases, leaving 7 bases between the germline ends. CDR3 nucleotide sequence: TGTGCCAGCAGCGTAGGCGGATACAATCAGCCCCAGCATTTT. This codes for CASSVGGYNQPQHF.

The CDR3, as DNA: TGTGCCTGGAGTTTCATGAGGGACGAGCAGTACTTC. As protein: CAWSFMRDEQYF. The chain combines TRBV30 with TRBJ2-7, with D possibly being TRBD2 (5 bases). Germline assignment: CDR1 GTSNPN and CDR2 SVGIG (reference sequence). The CDR3 sequence is 12 residues long. Trimming left V 2 bases short and J 5 bases short, with 10 bases between.

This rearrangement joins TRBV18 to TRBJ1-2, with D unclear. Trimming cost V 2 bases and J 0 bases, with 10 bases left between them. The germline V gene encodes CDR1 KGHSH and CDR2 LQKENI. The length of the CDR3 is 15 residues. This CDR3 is CASSPVKEANYGYTF. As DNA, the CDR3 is TGTGCCAGCTCACCAGTAAAGGAGGCTAACTATGGCTACACCTTC.

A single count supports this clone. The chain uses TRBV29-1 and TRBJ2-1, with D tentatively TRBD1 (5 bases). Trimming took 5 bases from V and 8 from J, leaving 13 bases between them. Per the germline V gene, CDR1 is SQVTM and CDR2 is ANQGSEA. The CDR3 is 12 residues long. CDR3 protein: CSVRLLGDEQFF. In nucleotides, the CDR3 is TGCAGCGTTCGACTTCTAGGGGATGAGCAGTTCTTC.

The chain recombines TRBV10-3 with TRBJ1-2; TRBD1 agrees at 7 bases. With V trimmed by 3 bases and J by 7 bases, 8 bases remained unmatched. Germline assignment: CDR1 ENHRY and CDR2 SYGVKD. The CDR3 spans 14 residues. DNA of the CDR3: TGTGCCATCAGTGAAAGGGGGCAGGGCTCTGGCTACACCTTC. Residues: CAISERGQGSGYTF.

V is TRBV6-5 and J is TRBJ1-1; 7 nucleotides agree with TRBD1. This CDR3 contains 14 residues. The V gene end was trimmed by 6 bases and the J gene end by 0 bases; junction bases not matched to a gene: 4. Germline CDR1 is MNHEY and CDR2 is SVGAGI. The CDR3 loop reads CASRFDRVNTEAFF. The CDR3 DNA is TGTGCCAGCAGATTCGACAGGGTGAACACTGAAGCTTTCTTT.

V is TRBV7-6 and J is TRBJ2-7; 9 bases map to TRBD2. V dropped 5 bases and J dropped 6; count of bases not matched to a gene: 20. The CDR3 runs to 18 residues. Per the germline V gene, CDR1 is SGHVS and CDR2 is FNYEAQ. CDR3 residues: CASSQISSGGFQGGEQYF. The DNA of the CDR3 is TGTGCCAGCAGCCAAATTTCCAGCGGGGGGTTTCAAGGGGGCGAGCAGTACTTC.

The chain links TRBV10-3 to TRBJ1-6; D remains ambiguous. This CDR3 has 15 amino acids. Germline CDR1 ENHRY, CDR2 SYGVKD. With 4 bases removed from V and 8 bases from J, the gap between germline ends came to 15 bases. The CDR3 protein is CAISGRREADSPLHF. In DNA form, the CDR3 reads TGTGCCATCAGTGGGCGTCGGGAAGCAGATTCACCCCTCCACTTT.

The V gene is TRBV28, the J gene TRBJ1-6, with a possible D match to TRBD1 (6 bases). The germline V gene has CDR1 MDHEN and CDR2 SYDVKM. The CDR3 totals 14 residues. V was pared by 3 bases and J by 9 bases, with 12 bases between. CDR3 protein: CASSFRGLGSPLHF. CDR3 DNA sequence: TGTGCCAGCAGTTTCAGGGGCCTCGGTTCACCCCTCCACTTT. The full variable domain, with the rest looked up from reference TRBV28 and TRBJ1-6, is DVKVTQSSRYLVKRTGEKVFLECVQDMDHENMFWYRQDPGLGLRLIYFSYDVKMKEKGDIPEGYSVSREKKERFSLILESASTNQTSMYLCASSFRGLGSPLHFGNGTRLTVT.

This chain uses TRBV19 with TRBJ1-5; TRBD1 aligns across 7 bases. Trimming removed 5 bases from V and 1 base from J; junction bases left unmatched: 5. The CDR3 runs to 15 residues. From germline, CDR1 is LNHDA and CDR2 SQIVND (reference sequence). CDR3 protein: CASSEGQLSNQPQHF. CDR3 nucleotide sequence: TGTGCCAGTAGTGAGGGACAGTTGAGCAATCAGCCCCAGCATTTT.

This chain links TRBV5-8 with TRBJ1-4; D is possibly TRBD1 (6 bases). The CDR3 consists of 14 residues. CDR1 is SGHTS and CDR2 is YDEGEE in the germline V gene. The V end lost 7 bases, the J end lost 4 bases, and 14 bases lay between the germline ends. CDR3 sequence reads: CASRWTDSNEKLFF. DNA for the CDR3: TGTGCCAGCCGTTGGACGGACAGTAATGAAAAACTGTTTTTT.

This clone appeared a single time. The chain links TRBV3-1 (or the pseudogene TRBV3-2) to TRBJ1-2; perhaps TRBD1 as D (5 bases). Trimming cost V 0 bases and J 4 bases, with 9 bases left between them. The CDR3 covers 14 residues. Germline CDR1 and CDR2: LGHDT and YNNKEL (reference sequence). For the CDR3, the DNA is TGTGCCAGCAGCCAAGAGGGGGGGTTCTATGGCTACACCTTC. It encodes CASSQEGGFYGYTF.

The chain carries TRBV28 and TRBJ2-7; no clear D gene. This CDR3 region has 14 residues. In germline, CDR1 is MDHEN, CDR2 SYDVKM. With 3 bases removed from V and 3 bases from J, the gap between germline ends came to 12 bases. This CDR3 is CASSLVQKFYEQYF. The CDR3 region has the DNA TGTGCCAGCAGTTTGGTACAGAAATTCTACGAGCAGTACTTC. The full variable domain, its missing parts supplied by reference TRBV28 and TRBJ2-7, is DVKVTQSSRYLVKRTGEKVFLECVQDMDHENMFWYRQDPGLGLRLIYFSYDVKMKEKGDIPEGYSVSREKKERFSLILESASTNQTSMYLCASSLVQKFYEQYFGPGTRLTVT.

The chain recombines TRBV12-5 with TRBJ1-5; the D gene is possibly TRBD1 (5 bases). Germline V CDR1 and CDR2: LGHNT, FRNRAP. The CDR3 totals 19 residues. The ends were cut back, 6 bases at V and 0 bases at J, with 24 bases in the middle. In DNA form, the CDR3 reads TGTGCTAGTGGCCTTGGCGGGGCGCCAGGAGAGTATAGCAATCAGCCCCAGCATTTT. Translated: CASGLGGAPGEYSNQPQHF.

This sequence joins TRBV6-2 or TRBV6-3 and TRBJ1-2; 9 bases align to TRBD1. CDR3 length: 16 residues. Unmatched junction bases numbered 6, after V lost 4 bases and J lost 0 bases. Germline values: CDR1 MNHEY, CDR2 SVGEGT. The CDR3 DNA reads TGTGCCAGCAGTTCCCCCCGGGACAGGGCTAACTATGGCTACACCTTC. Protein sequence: CASSSPRDRANYGYTF.

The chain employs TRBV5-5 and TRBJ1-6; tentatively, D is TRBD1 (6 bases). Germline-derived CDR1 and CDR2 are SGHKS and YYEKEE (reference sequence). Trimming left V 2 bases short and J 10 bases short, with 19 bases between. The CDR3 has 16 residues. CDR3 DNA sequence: TGTGCCAGCAGCTTCGTACAGGGAGAAGTCGGATCACCCCTCCACTTT. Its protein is CASSFVQGEVGSPLHF.

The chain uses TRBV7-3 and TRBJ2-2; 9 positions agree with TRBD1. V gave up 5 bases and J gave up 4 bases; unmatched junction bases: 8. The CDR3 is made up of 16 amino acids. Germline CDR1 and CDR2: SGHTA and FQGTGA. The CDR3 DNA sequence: TGTGCCAGCAGCCTAGCTGGGACAGGGAGCACCGGGGAGCTGTTTTTT. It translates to CASSLAGTGSTGELFF.

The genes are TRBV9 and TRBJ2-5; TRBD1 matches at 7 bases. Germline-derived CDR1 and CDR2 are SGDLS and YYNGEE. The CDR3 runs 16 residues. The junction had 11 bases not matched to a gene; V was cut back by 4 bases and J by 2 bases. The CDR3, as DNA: TGTGCCAGCAGCCCGAGGACAGGAGTGAATCAAGAGACCCAGTACTTC. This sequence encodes CASSPRTGVNQETQYF. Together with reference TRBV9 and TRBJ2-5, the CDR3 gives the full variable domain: DSGVTQTPKHLITATGQRVTLRCSPRSGDLSVYWYQQSLDQGLQFLIQYYNGEERAKGNILERFSAQQFPDLHSELNLSSLELGDSALYFCASSPRTGVNQETQYFGPGTRLLVL.

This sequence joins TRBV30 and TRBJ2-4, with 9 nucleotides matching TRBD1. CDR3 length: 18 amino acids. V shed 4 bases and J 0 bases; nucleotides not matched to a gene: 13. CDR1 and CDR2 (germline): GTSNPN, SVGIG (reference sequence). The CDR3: CAWKSGAGTGLAKNIQYF. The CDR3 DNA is TGTGCCTGGAAGTCCGGGGCCGGGACAGGGCTAGCCAAAAACATTCAGTACTTC.

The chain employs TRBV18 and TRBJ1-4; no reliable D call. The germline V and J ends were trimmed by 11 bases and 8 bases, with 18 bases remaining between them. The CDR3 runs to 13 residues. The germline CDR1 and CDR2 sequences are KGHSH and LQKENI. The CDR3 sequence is CASARGFDEKLFF. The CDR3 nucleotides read TGTGCCTCGGCCCGGGGTTTCGACGAAAAACTGTTTTTT.

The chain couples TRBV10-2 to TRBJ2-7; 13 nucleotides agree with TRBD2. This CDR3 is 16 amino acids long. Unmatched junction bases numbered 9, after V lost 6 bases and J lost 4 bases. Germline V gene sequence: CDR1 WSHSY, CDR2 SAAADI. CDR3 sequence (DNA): TGCGCCAGCAGGGACCCCGGGACTAGCGGGACATACGAGCAGTACTTC. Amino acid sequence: CASRDPGTSGTYEQYF.

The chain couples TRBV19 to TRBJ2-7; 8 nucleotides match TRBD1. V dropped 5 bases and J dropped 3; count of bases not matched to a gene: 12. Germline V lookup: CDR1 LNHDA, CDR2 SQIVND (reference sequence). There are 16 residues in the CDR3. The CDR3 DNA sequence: TGTGCCAGTAGTGCGCATGACAGGGGACATCTCTACGAGCAGTACTTC. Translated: CASSAHDRGHLYEQYF.

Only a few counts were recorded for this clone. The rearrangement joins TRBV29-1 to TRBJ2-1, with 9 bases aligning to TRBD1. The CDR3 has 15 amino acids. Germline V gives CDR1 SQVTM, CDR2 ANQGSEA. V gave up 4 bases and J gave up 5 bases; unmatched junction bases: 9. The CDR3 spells CSVGSFGTGHNEQFF. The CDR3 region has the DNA TGCAGCGTTGGAAGTTTTGGGACAGGGCACAATGAGCAGTTCTTC.